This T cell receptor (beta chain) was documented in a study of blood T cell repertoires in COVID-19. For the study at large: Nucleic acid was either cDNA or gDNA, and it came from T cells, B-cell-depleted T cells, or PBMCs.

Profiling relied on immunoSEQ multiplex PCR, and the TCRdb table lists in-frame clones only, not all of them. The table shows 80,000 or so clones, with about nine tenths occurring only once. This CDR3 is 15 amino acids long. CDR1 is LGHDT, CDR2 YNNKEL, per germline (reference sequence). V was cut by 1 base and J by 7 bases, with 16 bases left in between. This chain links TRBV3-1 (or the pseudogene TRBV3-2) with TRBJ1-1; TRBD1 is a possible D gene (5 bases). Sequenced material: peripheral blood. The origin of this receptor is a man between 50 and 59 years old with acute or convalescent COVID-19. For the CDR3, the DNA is TGTGCCAGCAGCCAAGGTAGGGGCAGGGCAGATGAAGCTTTCTTT. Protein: CASSQGRGRADEAFF.